The 26 T cell receptor beta chains given below trace back to one sample, sequenced in a study of T cell repertoires in cytomegalovirus infection. TCRdb passed the reads through MiXCR, listing each CDR3 protein once. The sample gives approximately 910,000 distinct CDR3 sequences, less than 40% of which show up once; over 13% is in the top ten. No antigen has been identified for these receptors. Here the sequenced sample was cultured CD8+ T cells from PBMCs, taken from culture after CMV antigen stimulation. The origin of the receptors is a human donor in good health (CMV status not recorded). Some clones in this sample may be carry-over from other donors' samples.

This clonotype was recorded many times. The genes are TRBV7-9 and TRBJ2-7; possible D gene TRBD1, 5 bases. The germline V and J ends were trimmed by 4 bases and 3 bases, with 7 bases remaining between them. This CDR3 contains 12 residues. CDR1 and CDR2 (germline): SEHNR, FQNEAQ (reference sequence). The CDR3 bases are TGTGCCAGCAGCTCCCAGGGCTACGAGCAGTACGTC. Translating gives CASSSQGYEQYV.

Comments on this clonotype: This clone may be a read error of a much larger clone one base away. The rearrangement links TRBV18 to TRBJ2-1; the D gene could be TRBD1 or TRBD2 (6 bases each). The CDR3 is 12 residues long. V was pared by 8 bases and J by 8 bases, with 13 bases between. The germline V gene has CDR1 KGHSH and CDR2 LQKENI. CDR3 residues: CASSSGADEQFF. The DNA for the CDR3 is TGTGCCAGCAGCTCGGGGGCCGATGAGCAGTTCTTC.

Details on this clonotype: Sequence at one end of the junction differs from germline and may be a read error. The chain couples TRBV6-8 to TRBJ1-2; a weak D match, TRBD1 (5 bases). The V gene's germline CDR1 is MNHGY and CDR2 SAAAGT. This CDR3 region has 15 residues. The CDR3 loop reads CANSPWQGRGYGYTF. Here the CDR3 DNA reads TGTGCCAACAGTCCCTGGCAGGGCCGCGGCTATGGCTACACCTTC.

This clonotype was recorded a few times. The chain joins TRBV6-6 to TRBJ2-1; 9 bases are shared with TRBD2. The length of the CDR3 is 15 residues. V lost 5 bases and J lost 7; bases outside the gene matches: 9. Germline V gene lookup returns CDR1 MNHNY and CDR2 SVGAGI (reference sequence). The CDR3 loop is CASSLSGGKLNEQFF. CDR3 sequence (DNA): TGTGCCAGCAGTCTAAGCGGGGGGAAGTTAAATGAGCAGTTCTTC.

The chain's CDR3 is CASSSSGTNYGYTF. For the CDR3, the DNA is TGCGCCAGCAGTTCCTCCGGGACAAACTATGGCTACACCTTC. The chain uses TRBV4-1 and TRBJ1-2, with D possibly being TRBD1 (6 bases). The CDR3 length is 14 residues. Germline CDR1 is MGHRA and CDR2 is YSYEKL. Trimming stripped 6 bases from V and 2 bases from J, with 13 bases between.

The gene calls are TRBV5-1 and TRBJ2-2; D is uncertain. The germline CDR1 and CDR2 sequences are SGHRS and YFSETQ. V dropped 2 bases and J dropped 6 bases, with 5 bases sitting between them. This CDR3 comprises 12 residues. In DNA, the CDR3 is TGCGCCAGCAGCTTCAAGGCCGGGGAGCTGTTTTTT. Its protein is CASSFKAGELFF.

This clonotype was counted ten times or more. V gene TRBV27 combines with J gene TRBJ2-3; D perhaps matches TRBD2 (5 bases). The germline CDR1 and CDR2 sequences are MNHEY and SMNVEV (reference sequence). The CDR3 has 13 residues. V dropped 5 bases and J dropped 2 bases, with 8 bases sitting between them. DNA for the CDR3: TGTGCCAGCAGTCCGGGGATCACAGATACGCAGTATTTT. As protein: CASSPGITDTQYF.

This clonotype was detected a few times. The chain recombines TRBV6-4 with TRBJ2-2; D not resolved. The CDR3 runs 12 residues. Deletions cut 3 bases from V and 6 bases from J, with 5 bases between. CDR1 and CDR2 (germline): MRHNA, SNTAGT. The chain's CDR3 is CASSDPAGELFF. CDR3 nucleotides: TGTGCCAGCAGTGATCCGGCCGGGGAGCTGTTTTTT.

In DNA form, the CDR3 reads TGTGCCAGCACCCGAAATTTACCCCAGGCAAACTATGGCTACACCTTC. Translation: CASTRNLPQANYGYTF. This chain joins TRBV9 and TRBJ1-2; D remains unclear. The germline CDR1 and CDR2 sequences are SGDLS and YYNGEE. This CDR3 contains 16 residues. Trimming removed 6 bases from V and 2 bases from J, with 20 bases in between.

In its sample, this clonotype was seen many times. V and J are TRBV4-3 and TRBJ1-6; the D gene is possibly TRBD1 (5 bases). Looked up from germline, CDR1 is LGHNA and CDR2 is YSLEER. The CDR3 covers 16 residues. Trimming left V 1 base short and J 8 bases short, with 15 bases between. The CDR3 loop reads CASSQGHGHLYSPLHF. The CDR3 DNA reads TGCGCCAGCAGCCAAGGCCACGGACACCTGTATTCACCCCTCCACTTT.

This chain joins TRBV7-9 and TRBJ1-2; D gene uncertain. CDR1 is SEHNR, CDR2 FQNEAQ, per germline (reference sequence). The ends were cut back, 5 bases at V and 7 bases at J, with 14 bases in the middle. The CDR3 totals 13 residues. The CDR3 bases are TGTGCCAGCAGCCCTACTGCCCTATCTGGCTACACCTTC. Its translation: CASSPTALSGYTF.

The chain is built from TRBV5-6 and TRBJ1-1, with TRBD1 as a possible D gene (6 bases). CDR1 SGHDT and CDR2 YYEEEE come from the germline V gene. The CDR3 is 14 amino acids. V was trimmed by 2 bases and J by 5 bases, leaving 13 bases between them. DNA for the CDR3: TGTGCCAGCAGCTTCGGACAGTCGGGGACTGAAGCTTTCTTT. Translating gives CASSFGQSGTEAFF.

The chain uses TRBV5-6 and TRBJ1-6; TRBD1 matches at 9 bases. Germline V gives CDR1 SGHDT, CDR2 YYEEEE. This CDR3 comprises 15 residues. V shed 0 bases, J shed 9 bases, and the junction held 4 bases outside the gene matches. CDR3 amino acids: CASSLVDRGGSPLHF. DNA of the CDR3: TGTGCCAGCAGCTTGGTGGACAGGGGTGGTTCACCCCTCCACTTT. The variable domain in full, completed from reference TRBV5-6 and TRBJ1-6, reads DAGVTQSPTHLIKTRGQQVTLRCSPKSGHDTVSWYQQALGQGPQFIFQYYEEEERQRGNFPDRFSGHQFPNYSSELNVNALLLGDSALYLCASSLVDRGGSPLHFGNGTRLTVT.

This clonotype was seen more than once but under ten times. This chain connects TRBV5-4 to TRBJ1-3, with TRBD1 identical over 8 bases. This CDR3 is built from 15 residues. The V gene end was trimmed by 6 bases and the J gene end by 4 bases; junction bases not matched to a gene: 9. Germline lookup yields CDR1 SGHNT and CDR2 YYREEE (reference sequence). CDR3 sequence reads: CASTYDRGRGNTIYF. CDR3 coding DNA: TGTGCCAGCACCTACGACAGGGGACGGGGAAACACCATATATTTT.

This clonotype was counted a few times. V gene TRBV6-1 combines with J gene TRBJ2-2, with D perhaps matching TRBD2 (6 bases). The germline gives CDR1 MNHNS, CDR2 SASEGT. V was shortened by 6 bases and J by 5 bases, with 16 bases between the two germline ends. This CDR3 is 15 amino acids long. The CDR3 region has the DNA TGTGCCAGCAGCCCTCCGGCGGGGCGAACCGGGGAGCTGTTTTTT. Its protein is CASSPPAGRTGELFF.

V usage is TRBV7-3 and J usage is TRBJ2-1; D remains ambiguous. Between the trimmed V and J ends, which lost 5 bases and 8 bases, there was a span of 25 bases. Germline CDR1 SGHTA, CDR2 FQGTGA. The CDR3 contains 17 residues. The CDR3 DNA reads TGTGCCAGCAGCGTCAAGAGGATATCCCCACGGTATGATGAGCAGTTCTTC. Encoded protein: CASSVKRISPRYDEQFF.

The chain has TRBV4-1 and TRBJ1-6; D remains unclear. V lost 0 bases, J lost 9 bases, and 15 bases lay in between. The CDR3 loop spans 16 amino acids. Germline V gene data show CDR1 as MGHRA and CDR2 as YSYEKL. The CDR3 loop reads CASSQELVAPGSPLHF. Written as DNA, the CDR3 is TGCGCCAGCAGCCAAGAGCTAGTGGCGCCGGGTTCACCCCTCCACTTT.

This clonotype was counted only a few times. The chain is built from TRBV5-1 and TRBJ2-7; D is perhaps TRBD1 (5 bases). Germline CDR1 and CDR2: SGHRS and YFSETQ. V lost 0 bases and J lost 3, with 13 bases in between. CDR3 length equals 15 residues. The DNA for the CDR3 is TGCGCCAGCAGCTTGGATGGGGCTCCATTCTACGAGCAGTACGTC. Translation gives CASSLDGAPFYEQYV.

In this sample, this clonotype turned up a few times. This chain uses TRBV6-5 with TRBJ1-6, with D unclear. The V and J ends lost 5 bases and 4 bases respectively, with 12 bases between them. The length of the CDR3 is 15 residues. Germline V gives CDR1 MNHEY, CDR2 SVGAGI. CDR3 in DNA: TGTGCCAGCAGTCCCGGGTCGATGTATAATTCACCCCTCCACTTT. Residues: CASSPGSMYNSPLHF.

The rearrangement uses TRBV11-2 and TRBJ1-1; D possibly corresponds to TRBD1 (5 bases). Germline CDR1 reads SGHAT; CDR2 reads FQNNGV. The V end lost 5 bases, the J end lost 0 bases, and 13 bases lay between the germline ends. This CDR3 contains 15 residues. The CDR3 DNA reads as TGTGCCAGCAGCCGTTGGGACGGCCTGAACACTGAAGCTTTCTTT. This sequence encodes CASSRWDGLNTEAFF.

The V gene is TRBV19, the J gene TRBJ2-1; 10 bases are a match to TRBD1. The V gene end was trimmed by 6 bases and the J gene end by 5 bases; junction bases not matched to a gene: 10. Germline V gene sequence: CDR1 LNHDA, CDR2 SQIVND (reference sequence). The CDR3 extends over 16 amino acids. In DNA, the CDR3 is TGTGCCAGTAGCCAAGTCGGGACAGGGGCAAACAATGAGCAGTTCTTC. Its translation is CASSQVGTGANNEQFF.

The chain employs TRBV19 and TRBJ2-1, with TRBD2 identical over 12 bases. Germline loops: CDR1 LNHDA, CDR2 SQIVND (reference sequence). The CDR3 spans 15 residues. V gave up 3 bases and J gave up 9 bases; unmatched junction bases: 6. As DNA, the CDR3 is TGTGCCAGTAGTATGCTAGCGGGGGGGCTTGGTGAGCAGTTCTTC. Residues: CASSMLAGGLGEQFF. The variable domain in full, with the rest retrieved from reference TRBV19 and TRBJ2-1, is DGGITQSPKYLFRKEGQNVTLSCEQNLNHDAMYWYRQDPGQGLRLIYYSQIVNDFQKGDIAEGYSVSREKKESFPLTVTSAQKNPTAFYLCASSMLAGGLGEQFFGPGTRLTVL.

The chain links TRBV5-1 to TRBJ2-1, with TRBD2 as a possible D gene (7 bases). This CDR3 has 18 amino acids. Trimming removed 4 bases from V and 1 base from J, with 21 bases in between. CDR1 and CDR2 from the germline V gene are SGHRS and YFSETQ. This CDR3 is CASSVAGGPLDSYNEQFF. The CDR3 DNA reads TGCGCCAGCAGCGTAGCCGGGGGGCCACTCGATTCCTACAATGAGCAGTTCTTC.

Only a few counts were recorded for this clonotype. This rearrangement joins TRBV6-2 or TRBV6-3 to TRBJ2-2, with D perhaps TRBD1 (5 bases). Germline CDR1 MNHEY, CDR2 SVGEGT. The CDR3 runs to 18 residues. The V end was cut by 6 bases, the J end by 1 base, with 21 bases between. CDR3 coding DNA: TGTGCCAGCAGCCAGGACATGATAATTCTGGGGAACACCGGGGAGCTGTTTTTT. It translates to CASSQDMIILGNTGELFF.

In nucleotides, the CDR3 is TGTGCCAGCAGTTTGATGCCGACTCGCTCTGGAAACACCATATATTTT. It is translated as CASSLMPTRSGNTIYF. The chain is built from TRBV12-3 or TRBV12-4 and TRBJ1-3; D unclear. The CDR3 consists of 16 residues. Trimming took 3 bases from V and 0 from J, leaving 12 bases between them.

The V and J genes are TRBV11-3 and TRBJ2-5; 7 bases agree with TRBD1. The germline gives CDR1 SGHNT, CDR2 YENEEA. The CDR3 is made up of 15 amino acids. J gave up 5 bases and V 2 bases, and 8 bases lay outside the gene matches. CDR3 DNA: TGTGCCAGCAGCTTATACGAAGGGGGCAGGGAGACCCAGTACTTC. The encoded protein is CASSLYEGGRETQYF.